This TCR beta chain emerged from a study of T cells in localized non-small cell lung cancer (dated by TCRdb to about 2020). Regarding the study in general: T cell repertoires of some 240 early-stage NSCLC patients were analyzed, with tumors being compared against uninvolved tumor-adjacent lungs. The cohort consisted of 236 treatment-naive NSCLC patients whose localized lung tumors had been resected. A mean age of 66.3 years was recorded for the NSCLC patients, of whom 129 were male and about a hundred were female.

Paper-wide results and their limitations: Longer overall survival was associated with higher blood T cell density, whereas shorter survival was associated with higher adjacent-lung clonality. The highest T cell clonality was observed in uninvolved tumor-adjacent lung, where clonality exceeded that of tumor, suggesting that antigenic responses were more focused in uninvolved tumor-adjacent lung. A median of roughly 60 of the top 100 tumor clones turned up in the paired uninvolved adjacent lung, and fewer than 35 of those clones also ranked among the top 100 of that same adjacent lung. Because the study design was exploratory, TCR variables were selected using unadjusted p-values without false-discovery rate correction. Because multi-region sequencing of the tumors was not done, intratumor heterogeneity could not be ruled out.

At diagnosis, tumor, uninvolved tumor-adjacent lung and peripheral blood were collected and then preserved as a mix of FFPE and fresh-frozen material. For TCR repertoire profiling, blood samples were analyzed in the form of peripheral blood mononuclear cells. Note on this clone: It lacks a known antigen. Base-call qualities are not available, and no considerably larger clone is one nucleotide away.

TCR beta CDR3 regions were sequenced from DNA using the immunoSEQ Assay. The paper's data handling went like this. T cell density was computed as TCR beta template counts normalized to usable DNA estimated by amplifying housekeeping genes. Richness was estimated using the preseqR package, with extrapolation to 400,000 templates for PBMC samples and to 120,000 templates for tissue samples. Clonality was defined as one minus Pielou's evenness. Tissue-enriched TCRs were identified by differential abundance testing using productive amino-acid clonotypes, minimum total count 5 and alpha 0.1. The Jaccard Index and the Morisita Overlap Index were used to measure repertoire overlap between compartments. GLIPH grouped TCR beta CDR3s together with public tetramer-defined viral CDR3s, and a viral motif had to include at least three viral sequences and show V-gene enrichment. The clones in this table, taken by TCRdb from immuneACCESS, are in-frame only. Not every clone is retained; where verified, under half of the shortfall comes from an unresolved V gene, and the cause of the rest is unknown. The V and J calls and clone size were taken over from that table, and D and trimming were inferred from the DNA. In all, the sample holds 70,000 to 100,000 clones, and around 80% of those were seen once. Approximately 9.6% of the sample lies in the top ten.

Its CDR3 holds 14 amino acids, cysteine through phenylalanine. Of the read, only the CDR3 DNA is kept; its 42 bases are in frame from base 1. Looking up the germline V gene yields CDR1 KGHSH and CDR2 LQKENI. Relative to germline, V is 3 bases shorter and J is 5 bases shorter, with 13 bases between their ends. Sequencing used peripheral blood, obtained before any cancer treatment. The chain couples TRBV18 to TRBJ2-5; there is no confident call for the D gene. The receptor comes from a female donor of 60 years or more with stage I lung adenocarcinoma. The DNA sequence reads TGTGCCAGCTCACCTGACTCTGTGGGGGAGACCCAGTACTTC. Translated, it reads CASSPDSVGETQYF.